This T cell receptor (beta chain) was found in a study of tumor-infiltrating lymphocytes in primary liver carcinoma. The blood RNA (from unsorted whole blood) was obtained, and germline DNA was also extracted. TCR beta cDNA was prepared out of around 460 ng total RNA by means of a constant-region primer. ARM-PCR, slightly modified, supplied the TCR beta libraries through three nested multiplex PCR rounds. The first two PCR rounds, around 11 cycles each, used TRBV1-TRBV30 forward primers and a C-beta reverse primer. TCRdb itself ran the multiplex PCR reads through MiXCR, one entry per CDR3 protein. The sample consists of roughly 330,000 distinct CDR3 sequences, 65% of them appearing once. The ends lost 0 bases at V and 1 base at J; junction bases unmatched: 11. CDR3 size: 20 residues. Germline V gene sequence: CDR1 MGHRA, CDR2 YSYEKL. In the case of this clonotype: This may be a read error: a much more frequent sequence differs by one nucleotide.

The sequence derives from a middle-aged man with primary liver carcinoma and hepatitis B virus infection. The sample taken for sequencing was peripheral blood. The chain links TRBV4-1 to TRBJ2-3; 12 bases match TRBD2. The DNA for the CDR3 is TGCGCCAGCAGCCAAGATTTCCTAGCGGGAGGGCCGTGGGGCACAGATACGCAGTATTTT. Amino acids: CASSQDFLAGGPWGTDTQYF.